The 27 T cell receptor beta chains given below trace back to one sample, sequenced in a study of shared clonotypes between healthy human individuals (dated by TCRdb to 2020 to 2022). Receptors were amplified or captured by the immunoSEQ multiplex PCR assay. TCRdb holds this immuneACCESS table with in-frame rearrangements only. Some clones are missing; in checked studies, unresolved V genes explain under half, and the rest has no known cause. The sample has about 2.3 million clones on record, roughly 93% of them singletons. The ten largest clones take up 0.3% to 0.4% of the sample. Sequenced material: naive CD4+ T cells from PBMCs. In the paper's terms, the cell subset or site label means: CD45RA+ positively selected. The receptors derive from a man younger than 30 in good health. Some clones in this sample may be carry-over from other donors' samples.

The chain recombines TRBV6-5 with TRBJ2-7; D possibly corresponds to TRBD1 (5 bases). V was shortened by 2 bases and J by 3 bases, with 11 bases between the two germline ends. CDR1 and CDR2 from the germline V gene are MNHEY and SVGAGI. This CDR3 is built from 14 residues. The CDR3 spells CASSYGQLHYEQYF. The DNA for the CDR3 is TGTGCCAGCAGTTACGGACAATTACACTACGAGCAGTACTTC.

The chain recombines TRBV10-2 with TRBJ2-1; no reliable D call. V was pared by 3 bases and J by 6 bases, with 9 bases between. Germline V gene data show CDR1 as WSHSY and CDR2 as SAAADI. The CDR3 sequence is 13 residues long. Here the CDR3 reads CASSEASRNEQFF. The CDR3 DNA sequence: TGCGCCAGCAGTGAAGCTAGTCGCAATGAGCAGTTCTTC.

This chain links TRBV21-1 with TRBJ2-7; the table's D call of TRBD2 was not tested on the DNA. TRBV21-1 represents a pseudogene. The CDR3 is 19 residues long. Here the CDR3 reads CASSKGGTGRREGCHEQYF. DNA for the CDR3: TGTGCCAGCAGCAAAGGAGGTACGGGAAGACGGGAGGGATGCCACGAGCAGTACTTC.

This chain joins TRBV4-1 and TRBJ2-7; TRBD1 aligns across 11 bases. Germline V CDR1 and CDR2: MGHRA, YSYEKL. There are 16 residues in the CDR3. V lost 1 base and J lost 4; bases outside the gene matches: 6. The CDR3 protein is CASSQVGTGGIYEQYF. The CDR3 DNA follows: TGCGCCAGCAGCCAAGTAGGGACAGGGGGTATTTACGAGCAGTACTTC.

The chain joins TRBV5-1 to TRBJ2-7; 12 bases align to TRBD1. With V trimmed by 4 bases and J by 5 bases, 7 bases remained unmatched. The CDR3 totals 15 residues. Germline V gene lookup returns CDR1 SGHRS and CDR2 YFSETQ. In nucleotides, the CDR3 is TGCGCCAGCAGCCCAAGGGACAGGGGGCTTGACGAGCAGTACTTC. Protein sequence: CASSPRDRGLDEQYF.

The rearrangement links TRBV6-5 to TRBJ2-1, with 12 bases aligning to TRBD2. The V gene's germline CDR1 is MNHEY and CDR2 SVGAGI. Losses at the gene ends were 6 bases for V and 3 bases for J; bases not matched to a gene: 3. The CDR3 is made up of 15 amino acids. The CDR3 DNA reads as TGTGCCAGCAGCCGGACTAGCGGGGACTACAATGAGCAGTTCTTC. Encoded protein: CASSRTSGDYNEQFF.

The chain couples TRBV28 to TRBJ2-7, with TRBD1 identical over 7 bases. Germline V gene lookup returns CDR1 MDHEN and CDR2 SYDVKM. CDR3 size: 15 residues. V was pared by 1 base and J by 3 bases, with 6 bases of the junction left unmatched. The CDR3 reads CASSLFLAGGYEQYF. The CDR3 region has the DNA TGTGCCAGCAGTTTATTTCTGGCAGGGGGCTACGAGCAGTACTTC.

The chain recombines TRBV28 with TRBJ2-2; possibly TRBD2 for D (5 bases). Per the germline V gene, CDR1 is MDHEN and CDR2 is SYDVKM. The CDR3 is made up of 16 amino acids. Trimming took off 6 bases at V and 0 bases at J, with 14 bases between the two ends. The CDR3 protein is CASRPSGYPNTGELFF. CDR3 coding DNA: TGTGCCAGCAGACCCTCGGGGTACCCGAACACCGGGGAGCTGTTTTTT.

The gene calls are TRBV10-2 and TRBJ2-1; D possibly corresponds to TRBD2 (6 bases). Trimming cost V 4 bases and J 4 bases, with 11 bases left between them. Germline V lookup: CDR1 WSHSY, CDR2 SAAADI. This CDR3 region has 14 residues. Here the CDR3 reads CASSVWEDYNEQFF. CDR3 coding DNA: TGCGCCAGCAGTGTGTGGGAGGATTACAATGAGCAGTTCTTC.

V usage is TRBV7-9 and J usage is TRBJ2-2, with no clear D. Trimming removed 5 bases from V and 1 base from J, with 14 bases in between. The CDR3 has 16 residues. The germline V gene has CDR1 SEHNR and CDR2 FQNEAQ (reference sequence). The CDR3 reads CASSLWGSGNTGELFF. The CDR3 DNA follows: TGTGCCAGCAGCCTCTGGGGTTCGGGGAACACCGGGGAGCTGTTTTTT.

This chain joins TRBV6-1 and TRBJ1-2; no clear D gene. Germline V gene data show CDR1 as MNHNS and CDR2 as SASEGT. This CDR3 has 13 residues. The V gene lost 1 base and the J gene lost 8 bases, with 11 bases spanning the gap. CDR3 residues: CASSEVAPGGYTF. CDR3 DNA: TGTGCCAGCAGTGAAGTAGCCCCTGGAGGCTACACCTTC.

This clone appeared a single time. V gene TRBV28 combines with J gene TRBJ2-7, with a tentative D call TRBD1 (5 bases). CDR3 size: 15 residues. The germline gives CDR1 MDHEN, CDR2 SYDVKM. V gave up 2 bases and J gave up 0 bases, with 11 bases separating them. The CDR3 here is CASSLIGVPSYEQYF. CDR3 bases: TGTGCCAGCAGTTTAATAGGGGTTCCCTCCTACGAGCAGTACTTC.

The chain is built from TRBV28 and TRBJ1-2; 7 nucleotides line up with TRBD1. Losses at the gene ends were 3 bases for V and 6 bases for J; bases not matched to a gene: 7. Germline loops: CDR1 MDHEN, CDR2 SYDVKM. The CDR3 is 14 amino acids. The CDR3: CASSLGRGLNGYTF. CDR3 in DNA: TGTGCCAGCAGTTTGGGCAGGGGGTTGAATGGCTACACCTTC.

Only one count was recorded for this clone. This chain links TRBV28 with TRBJ1-1; unclear D gene. V was pared by 5 bases and J by 8 bases, with 24 bases between. The CDR3 has 16 residues. Germline CDR1 and CDR2: MDHEN and SYDVKM. In DNA, the CDR3 is TGTGCCAGCAGTACACAGCAAATCTTGAACCGGTTGGAAGCTTTCTTT. Protein sequence: CASSTQQILNRLEAFF.

The chain carries TRBV5-5 and TRBJ1-3, with no clear D. V was shortened by 0 bases and J by 2 bases, with 9 bases between the two germline ends. In germline, CDR1 is SGHKS, CDR2 YYEKEE (reference sequence). The CDR3 is 15 amino acids. CDR3 region: CASSLARTPGNTIYF. CDR3 coding DNA: TGTGCCAGCAGCTTGGCCAGGACGCCTGGAAACACCATATATTTT.

The gene calls are TRBV5-1 and TRBJ1-1, with 7 nucleotides matching TRBD1. Germline values: CDR1 SGHRS, CDR2 YFSETQ. V lost 1 base, J lost 0 bases, and 6 bases stayed unmatched. The CDR3 has 16 amino acids. The CDR3 sequence is CASSLSQGGMNTEAFF. The CDR3 region has the DNA TGCGCCAGCAGCTTGTCACAAGGGGGCATGAACACTGAAGCTTTCTTT.

Remarks on this clone: The sample contains more than one DNA sequence encoding this CDR3. The chain uses TRBV5-4 and TRBJ2-5; TRBD2 might be the D (5 bases). V was clipped by 4 bases and J by 5 bases, with 12 bases between them. Germline CDR1 is SGHNT and CDR2 is YYREEE (reference sequence). The CDR3 spans 13 residues. The CDR3 is CASSLVGGETQYF. The CDR3 region has the DNA TGTGCCAGCAGCCTCGTGGGCGGGGAGACCCAGTACTTC.

The chain uses TRBV2 and TRBJ1-1; unclear D gene. CDR1 is SNHLY and CDR2 is FYNNEI in the germline V gene. The CDR3 consists of 13 residues. Trimming shortened V by 7 bases and J by 4 bases, and 13 bases separated the two germline ends. CDR3 in amino acids: CASIIREGTEAFF. The CDR3 nucleotides read TGTGCCAGCATTATACGGGAGGGCACTGAAGCTTTCTTT.

The chain has TRBV6-1 and TRBJ2-1, with 13 bases aligning to TRBD2. The CDR3 extends over 16 amino acids. V lost 4 bases, J lost 9 bases, and 9 bases stayed unmatched. Germline V gives CDR1 MNHNS, CDR2 SASEGT. CDR3 in amino acids: CASSGPGTSGIGEQFF. The CDR3 nucleotides read TGTGCCAGCAGTGGCCCCGGGACTAGCGGGATTGGTGAGCAGTTCTTC.

The chain has TRBV19 and TRBJ1-4; the D is unclear. CDR3 length equals 14 residues. Germline CDR1 and CDR2: LNHDA and SQIVND (reference sequence). V shed 3 bases and J shed 0 bases, with 5 bases lying between them. This CDR3 reads CASSIKATNEKLFF. The CDR3 DNA reads as TGTGCCAGTAGTATCAAAGCAACTAATGAAAAACTGTTTTTT. Complete variable domain (other parts from reference TRBV19 and TRBJ1-4): DGGITQSPKYLFRKEGQNVTLSCEQNLNHDAMYWYRQDPGQGLRLIYYSQIVNDFQKGDIAEGYSVSREKKESFPLTVTSAQKNPTAFYLCASSIKATNEKLFFGSGTQLSVL.

The chain recombines TRBV28 with TRBJ2-4; D is unclear. V lost 5 bases, J lost 1 base, and 15 bases lay in between. The CDR3 contains 16 residues. Germline V CDR1 and CDR2: MDHEN, SYDVKM. The CDR3 is CASSGVFARAKNIQYF. The DNA of the CDR3 is TGTGCCAGCAGTGGGGTGTTTGCGAGGGCCAAAAACATTCAGTACTTC.

This clone has only one observation. CDR3 protein: CASSVIQDGAGAYF. The CDR3 DNA follows: TGTGCCAGCAGCGTAATACAAGACGGGGCCGGGGCGTACTTC. The rearrangement links TRBV7-9 to TRBJ2-7; D tentatively reads TRBD1 or TRBD2 (5 bases each). CDR1 is SEHNR, CDR2 FQNEAQ, per germline (reference sequence). CDR3 length: 14 residues. Trimming removed 5 bases at V and 12 bases at J, with 23 bases between. Complete variable domain (other parts from reference TRBV7-9 and TRBJ2-7): DTGVSQNPRHKITKRGQNVTFRCDPISEHNRLYWYRQTLGQGPEFLTYFQNEAQLEKSRLLSDRFSAERPKGSFSTLEIQRTEQGDSAMYLCASSVIQDGAGAYFGPGTRLTVT.

The chain joins TRBV5-4 to TRBJ1-2, with TRBD1 identical over 11 bases. V lost 7 bases, J lost 8 bases, and 10 bases stayed unmatched. This CDR3 has 14 amino acids. Germline-derived CDR1 and CDR2 are SGHNT and YYREEE (reference sequence). For the CDR3, the DNA is TGTGCCAGCCATACTGGACAGGGGGCATCGGGCTACACCTTC. Translating it yields CASHTGQGASGYTF.

Here the CDR3 DNA reads TGCGCCAGCCGACTAGCGGGCACCACAGATACGCAGTATTTT. It is translated as CASRLAGTTDTQYF. The rearrangement uses TRBV5-1 and TRBJ2-3; TRBD2 aligns across 10 bases. The CDR3 sequence is 14 residues long. Per germline, CDR1 SGHRS and CDR2 YFSETQ. J was trimmed by 2 bases and V by 7 bases; bases with no gene match: 4. The variable domain in full, with the rest retrieved from reference TRBV5-1 and TRBJ2-3, is KAGVTQTPRYLIKTRGQQVTLSCSPISGHRSVSWYQQTPGQGLQFLFEYFSETQRNKGNFPGRFSGRQFSNSRSEMNVSTLELGDSALYLCASRLAGTTDTQYFGPGTRLTVL.

The rearrangement uses TRBV5-1 and TRBJ2-7, with 7 bases lining up with TRBD1. The V gene's germline CDR1 is SGHRS and CDR2 YFSETQ. Trimming took 3 bases from V and 1 from J; bases not matched to a gene: 7. The CDR3 contains 15 residues. The CDR3 sequence is CASSSTTGVSYEQYF. The CDR3, as DNA: TGCGCCAGCAGCTCTACCACAGGGGTATCCTACGAGCAGTACTTC.

This clone has just one count. The gene calls are TRBV6-1 and TRBJ2-7; D is undetermined. From germline, CDR1 is MNHNS and CDR2 SASEGT. V gave up 4 bases and J gave up 0 bases, with 13 bases separating them. The CDR3 totals 15 residues. CDR3 coding DNA: TGTGCCAGCAGTGTAAGGTCGGCCAGCTCCTACGAGCAGTACTTC. This codes for CASSVRSASSYEQYF.

The chain uses TRBV7-6 and TRBJ2-5; weak D call: TRBD2 (5 bases). The CDR3 length is 12 residues. Germline V gene data show CDR1 as SGHVS and CDR2 as FNYEAQ. CDR3 nucleotide sequence: TGTGCAACTAGGCGAGCACAAGAGACCCAGTACTTC. Translating gives CATRRAQETQYF.